This TCR beta chain was sequenced for a study of T cells after yellow fever vaccination. Between the trimmed V and J ends, which lost 4 bases and 2 bases, there was a span of 8 bases. Germline values: CDR1 LNHDA, CDR2 SQIVND (reference sequence). The CDR3 loop spans 13 amino acids. This clonotype has more than one count but fewer than ten. TCRdb analysed the 5' RACE reads with MiXCR anew, one entry per CDR3 protein. The data contain about 350,000 distinct CDR3 sequences, approximately 4% of them singletons. The source was PBMCs, collected 5 days after the yellow fever booster vaccination. This TCR came from a man younger than 35 who received the YFV17D yellow fever vaccine. The chain carries TRBV19 and TRBJ2-5; D uncertain. The CDR3 sequence is CASSTLSQETQYF. CDR3 bases: TGTGCCAGTAGTACGTTATCACAAGAGACCCAGTACTTC. The full variable domain, completed using reference TRBV19 and TRBJ2-5, is DGGITQSPKYLFRKEGQNVTLSCEQNLNHDAMYWYRQDPGQGLRLIYYSQIVNDFQKGDIAEGYSVSREKKESFPLTVTSAQKNPTAFYLCASSTLSQETQYFGPGTRLLVL.